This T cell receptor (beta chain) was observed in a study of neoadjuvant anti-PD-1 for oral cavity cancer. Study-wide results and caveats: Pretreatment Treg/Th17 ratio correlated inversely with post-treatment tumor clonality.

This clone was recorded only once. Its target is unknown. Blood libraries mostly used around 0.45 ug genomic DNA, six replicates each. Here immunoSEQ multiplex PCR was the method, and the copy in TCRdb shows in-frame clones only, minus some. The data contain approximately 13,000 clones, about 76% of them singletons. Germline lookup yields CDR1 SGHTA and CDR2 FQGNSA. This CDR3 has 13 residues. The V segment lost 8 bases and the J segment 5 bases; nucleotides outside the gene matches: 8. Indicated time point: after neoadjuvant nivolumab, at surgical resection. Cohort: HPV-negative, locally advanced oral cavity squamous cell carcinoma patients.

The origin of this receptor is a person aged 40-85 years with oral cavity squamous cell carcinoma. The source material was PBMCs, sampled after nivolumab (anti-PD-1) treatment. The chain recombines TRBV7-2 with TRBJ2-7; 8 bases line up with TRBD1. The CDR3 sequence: CASAPGGVDEQYF. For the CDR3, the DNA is TGTGCCAGCGCCCCAGGGGGCGTGGACGAGCAGTACTTC.